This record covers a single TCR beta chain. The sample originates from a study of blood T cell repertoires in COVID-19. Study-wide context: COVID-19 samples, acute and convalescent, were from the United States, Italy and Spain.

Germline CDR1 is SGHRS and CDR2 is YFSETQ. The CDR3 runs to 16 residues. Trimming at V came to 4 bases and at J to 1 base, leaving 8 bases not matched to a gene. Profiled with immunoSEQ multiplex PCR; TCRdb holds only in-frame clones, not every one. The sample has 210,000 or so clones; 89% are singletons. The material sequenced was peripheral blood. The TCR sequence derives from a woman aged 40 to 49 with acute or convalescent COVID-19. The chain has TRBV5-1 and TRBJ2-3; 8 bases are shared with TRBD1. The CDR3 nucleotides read TGCGCCAGCAGCCCAATCGGACAGGGCCGCACAGATACGCAGTATTTT. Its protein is CASSPIGQGRTDTQYF.